The sequence of this T cell receptor (beta chain) was determined in a study of T cells in Graves' hyperthyroidism and ophthalmopathy. Template material for amplifying TCR beta CDR3 regions consisted of RNA transcripts. The primer set for the first-round RT-PCR of the TCR CDR3 was HTBI. Each CDR3 protein gets one entry after TCRdb re-called the multiplex PCR reads with MiXCR. This table holds over 120,000 distinct CDR3 sequences, more than 20% found once. V dropped 3 bases and J dropped 4; count of bases not matched to a gene: 7. There are 16 residues in the CDR3. Germline CDR1 DFQATT, CDR2 SNEGSKA (reference sequence). This clonotype was seen a few times.

This clonotype was sampled from a woman aged 50 to 65 with Graves' hyperthyroidism that later progressed to Graves' ophthalmopathy. The sequencing sample was made of blood. This chain connects TRBV20-1 to TRBJ2-3, with 13 bases matching TRBD2. For the CDR3, the DNA is TGCAGTGCTAGGGGGACTAGCGGGAAGAGGGCAGATACGCAGTATTTT. Translating it yields CSARGTSGKRADTQYF.